What follows describes a single T cell receptor beta chain. Its antigen specificity is not known. No clone much larger than this one lies a single base away; base qualities are absent. This sample is part of a study of siplizumab effects on memory and regulatory T cells (dated by TCRdb to between 2018 and 2021). Concerning the study at large: The study examined how the anti-CD2 antibody siplizumab affects alloreactive T-cell subsets in allogeneic mixed lymphocyte reactions built from human PBMCs.

Sorted unstimulated T cells and proliferating T cells recovered from mixed lymphocyte reactions were subjected to TCRbeta CDR3 sequencing. Fresh whole blood from nine to eleven HLA-typed healthy donors was used to isolate PBMCs. To map where alloreactive clones came from, unstimulated CD4+ non-regulatory T cells were FACS-sorted. General findings and caveats noted by the study authors: Roughly 75-96% of proliferating CD4+ or CD8+ clones could not be assigned a naive or memory phenotype. Whether proliferating Tregs from siplizumab cultures actually had suppressive function was not functionally confirmed. Compared with memory T cells, unstimulated naive T cells appeared more diverse, and naive cells seemed to make a substantial contribution to the alloresponse. Siplizumab significantly reduced the cumulative frequency of alloreactive sequences traceable to unstimulated CD4+ memory T cells. Because sequences at frequencies below about 10^-5 were poorly captured, only a minor fraction of alloreactive clones could be mapped back to unstimulated subsets. Among mappable alloreactive CD4+ clones, the Treg-derived fraction averaged about 75% with siplizumab versus roughly 29% in control reactions.

Library method: the immunoSEQ multiplex PCR assay. Each sample had some 96,000 TCR templates assayed by the deep sequencing platform. Genomic DNA extracted from sorted T cells was used for TCRbeta CDR3 sequencing. Per the authors' processing: The R programming language was used for clonal analysis of the TCRbeta CDR3 data. Comparing unstimulated samples against CFSE-low samples taken after the reaction was how alloreactive CD4+ and CD8+ clones were defined. Regulatory or non-regulatory origin was assigned to alloreactive CD4+ clones by matching of sequences to sorted unstimulated Treg and non-Treg repertoires. In its TCRdb copy, this immuneACCESS table keeps in-frame sequences only and misses some clones. Where compared with another copy, unresolved V genes explain less than half of these, and the others have no known cause. D and trimming come from the DNA, and the V and J calls and clone size come from that table. This sample is represented by approximately 100,000 clones; 90% to 95% of them were singletons. The biggest ten clones account for roughly 1.3% of the sample.

The germline V gene supplies CDR1 KGHSH and CDR2 LQKENI. V is shortened by 3 bases, J by 5 bases, and the region joining them spans 13 bases. The CDR3 measures 14 amino acids from cysteine to phenylalanine. The entry retains the CDR3 DNA only, 42 bases that are in frame from base 1. Sample: non-Treg CD4+ T cells sorted from blood. The cell subset or site label, read with the paper, signifies: FACS-sorted unstimulated CD4+ non-regulatory T cells. The sequence derives from a human donor in good health. The V and J segments used are TRBV18 and TRBJ1-1; the D gene identity is not certain. This receptor has the CDR3 CASSPNLGTTEAFF. The DNA reads TGTGCCAGCTCACCGAACTTAGGTACTACTGAAGCTTTCTTT.